The 31 T cell receptor beta chains presented below share a single source sample, sequenced in a study of cytomegalovirus exposure and HLA in healthy donors. The PCR contained 60 Vbeta and 13 Jbeta primers. The assay was immunoSEQ multiplex PCR, and TCRdb's table has in-frame clones only and misses some. The sample consists of 90,000 to 150,000 clones, roughly three fifths of them appearing once. Sequencing used PBMCs. The receptors stem from a man aged 35-49 years in good health and CMV-seropositive.

The chain carries TRBV7-8 and TRBJ2-5, with 11 bases identical to TRBD1. The CDR3 is 18 amino acids. J gave up 2 bases and V 2 bases, and 10 bases lay outside the gene matches. Looked up from germline, CDR1 is SGHVS and CDR2 is FQNEAQ. As DNA, the CDR3 is TGTGCCAGCAGCTTAATTAGGACAGGGGGCCCTTCTCAAGAGACCCAGTACTTC. It yields the protein CASSLIRTGGPSQETQYF.

The chain couples TRBV19 to TRBJ1-1; 8 bases match TRBD1. Trimming at V came to 2 bases and at J to 3 bases, leaving 11 bases not matched to a gene. This CDR3 contains 17 residues. Per the germline V gene, CDR1 is LNHDA and CDR2 is SQIVND (reference sequence). The CDR3 protein is CASSISGRGQLYTEAFF. CDR3 coding DNA: TGTGCCAGTAGTATAAGCGGCAGGGGGCAGTTGTACACTGAAGCTTTCTTT.

This sequence joins TRBV23-1 and TRBJ2-3; 10 bases match TRBD1. TRBV23-1 is filed as an ORF, its function uncertain. The CDR3 is 15 residues long. V was pared by 6 bases and J by 3 bases, with 6 bases of the junction left unmatched. This chain's CDR3 is CASSLGQGGTDTQYF. Written as DNA, the CDR3 is TGCGCCAGCAGCCTAGGACAGGGGGGGACAGATACGCAGTATTTT.

Only a few counts were recorded for this clone. The chain has TRBV11-2 and TRBJ2-1; D is ambiguous. The CDR3 runs 15 residues. The germline V gene has CDR1 SGHAT and CDR2 FQNNGV. V lost 5 bases to trimming and J lost 0 bases, with 11 bases between them. CDR3 protein: CASSPDSSSYNEQFF. The CDR3 region has the DNA TGTGCCAGCAGCCCAGACTCTAGCTCCTACAATGAGCAGTTCTTC. Drawing the rest from reference TRBV11-2 and TRBJ2-1, the complete variable domain is EAGVAQSPRYKIIEKRQSVAFWCNPISGHATLYWYQQILGQGPKLLIQFQNNGVVDDSQLPKDRFSAERLKGVDSTLKIQPAKLEDSAVYLCASSPDSSSYNEQFFGPGTRLTVL.

The chain links TRBV27 to TRBJ2-7, with no clear D. The CDR3 extends over 14 amino acids. Germline loops: CDR1 MNHEY, CDR2 SMNVEV (reference sequence). V lost 6 bases, J lost 1 base, and 13 bases lay in between. The CDR3 sequence is CASRPRPESYEQYF. CDR3 DNA: TGTGCCAGCAGGCCTCGTCCCGAGTCCTACGAGCAGTACTTC.

This rearrangement joins TRBV4-1 to TRBJ1-6, with TRBD1 matching over 9 bases. This CDR3 is 16 amino acids long. Germline V lookup: CDR1 MGHRA, CDR2 YSYEKL. V shed 4 bases, J shed 10 bases, and the junction held 11 bases outside the gene matches. Here the CDR3 reads CASSPHRGPPGSPLHF. The CDR3 DNA is TGCGCCAGCAGCCCTCACAGGGGGCCGCCTGGGTCACCCCTCCACTTT.

The chain uses TRBV7-9 and TRBJ1-2; 8 nucleotides align to TRBD1. Germline-derived CDR1 and CDR2 are SEHNR and FQNEAQ (reference sequence). Losses at the gene ends were 5 bases for V and 0 bases for J; bases not matched to a gene: 8. The CDR3 is made up of 16 amino acids. CDR3 amino acids: CASSGAGTGANYGYTF. The CDR3 nucleotides are TGTGCCAGCAGCGGCGCCGGGACAGGAGCTAACTATGGCTACACCTTC.

This clone occurred a few times. The genes are TRBV27 and TRBJ2-3; TRBD2 might be the D (5 bases). Germline assignment: CDR1 MNHEY and CDR2 SMNVEV (reference sequence). V lost 4 bases to trimming and J lost 5 bases, with 10 bases between them. This CDR3 region has 13 residues. Here the CDR3 reads CASSSLGGDTQYF. The CDR3 nucleotides are TGTGCCAGCAGTTCTCTCGGAGGAGATACGCAGTATTTT.

The chain combines TRBV12-5 with TRBJ1-5, with D tentatively TRBD1 (6 bases). This CDR3 contains 14 residues. V gave up 7 bases and J gave up 7 bases, with 17 bases separating them. The germline V gene has CDR1 LGHNT and CDR2 FRNRAP. CDR3 sequence reads: CASVPDSFGQPQHF. The CDR3 nucleotides read TGTGCTAGTGTCCCGGACAGCTTTGGCCAGCCCCAGCATTTT.

The rearrangement uses TRBV14 and TRBJ1-4, with TRBD1 matching 9 bases. The trim removed 3 bases at V and 8 bases at J, leaving 13 bases unmatched. The CDR3 is made up of 17 amino acids. Germline CDR1 is SGHDN and CDR2 is FVKESK. CDR3 DNA: TGTGCCAGCAGCCATGGGACAGGGCCGAATCGGAAAGAAAAACTGTTTTTT. Its protein is CASSHGTGPNRKEKLFF.

The chain has TRBV5-1 and TRBJ1-1; 7 nucleotides agree with TRBD1. The CDR3 has 15 residues. V lost 4 bases to trimming and J lost 3 bases; unmatched junction nucleotides: 9. Looked up from germline, CDR1 is SGHRS and CDR2 is YFSETQ. For the CDR3, the DNA is TGCGCCAGCAGCCTCACGGGGGACAGTTACACTGAAGCTTTCTTT. Its translation is CASSLTGDSYTEAFF.

The J gene is TRBJ1-5, the V gene TRBV18; D is unresolved. Germline V lookup: CDR1 KGHSH, CDR2 LQKENI. The CDR3 runs 13 residues. Trimming cost V 3 bases and J 6 bases, with 9 bases left between them. The CDR3 bases are TGTGCCAGCTCACCGTCAGAGGGTCAGCCCCAGCATTTT. Translation: CASSPSEGQPQHF.

This clone showed up just a few times. The chain has TRBV7-2 and TRBJ2-1, with TRBD2 identical over 12 bases. Germline V gene data show CDR1 as SGHTA and CDR2 as FQGNSA. The V gene end was trimmed by 3 bases and the J gene end by 8 bases; junction bases not matched to a gene: 5. CDR3 length: 15 amino acids. CDR3 residues: CASSLSSGRAYEQFF. The CDR3 DNA reads as TGTGCCAGCAGCTTGTCTAGCGGGAGGGCCTATGAGCAGTTCTTC.

This chain connects TRBV2 to TRBJ1-2; 7 nucleotides agree with TRBD1. This CDR3 region has 14 residues. The J segment lost 7 bases and the V segment lost 2 bases, leaving 7 bases of the junction unmatched. CDR1 and CDR2 (germline): SNHLY, FYNNEI. Here the CDR3 reads CASSEMQGVVGYTF. The CDR3 nucleotides read TGTGCCAGCAGTGAAATGCAGGGGGTAGTTGGCTACACCTTC. Filled out from reference TRBV2 and TRBJ1-2, the complete variable domain reads EPEVTQTPSHQVTQMGQEVILRCVPISNHLYFYWYRQILGQKVEFLVSFYNNEISEKSEIFDDQFSVERPDGSNFTLKIRSTKLEDSAMYFCASSEMQGVVGYTFGSGTRLTVV.

This clone has a handful of counts. The chain links TRBV6-5 to TRBJ1-2; 10 positions match TRBD1. The germline gives CDR1 MNHEY, CDR2 SVGAGI. The CDR3 extends over 14 amino acids. V was clipped by 7 bases and J by 2 bases; unmatched bases: 4. CDR3 in amino acids: CASTGQGGNYGYTF. CDR3 nucleotides: TGTGCCAGCACTGGACAGGGGGGAAACTATGGCTACACCTTC.

V is TRBV2 and J is TRBJ2-2; 8 nucleotides align to TRBD2. V lost 1 base to trimming and J lost 7 bases; unmatched junction nucleotides: 2. The CDR3 contains 14 residues. The V gene's germline CDR1 is SNHLY and CDR2 FYNNEI. CDR3 in DNA: TGTGCCAGCAGTGAAGGCGGGGGGTACGGGGAGCTGTTTTTT. The encoded protein is CASSEGGGYGELFF.

This clone was observed a handful of times. V and J are TRBV4-2 and TRBJ2-3; D not resolved. Germline loops: CDR1 LGHNA, CDR2 YNFKEQ. V was shortened by 4 bases and J by 2 bases, with 10 bases between the two germline ends. The CDR3 runs 14 residues. The CDR3 loop is CASSPGVPTDTQYF. The CDR3 coding sequence is TGTGCCAGCAGCCCCGGAGTCCCCACAGATACGCAGTATTTT.

This sequence joins TRBV29-1 and TRBJ2-7; the D gene is possibly TRBD2 (5 bases). The CDR3 length is 13 residues. The V gene's germline CDR1 is SQVTM and CDR2 ANQGSEA. V was clipped by 3 bases and J by 0 bases, with 9 bases between them. The CDR3 DNA reads as TGCAGCGTTGAGGAGGAAAGCTCCTACGAGCAGTACTTC. Translating gives CSVEEESSYEQYF.

With respect to this clone: The sample carries other DNA sequences with the same CDR3. The chain is built from TRBV10-3 and TRBJ2-3; TRBD1 agrees at 9 bases. From germline, CDR1 is ENHRY and CDR2 SYGVKD. Trimming at V came to 7 bases and at J to 1 base, leaving 6 bases not matched to a gene. The CDR3 loop spans 15 amino acids. The CDR3 region is CAITPGQGGTDTQYF. The CDR3 coding sequence is TGTGCCATCACCCCGGGACAGGGTGGCACAGATACGCAGTATTTT.

This chain joins TRBV6-6 and TRBJ2-5, with no clear D. The germline V gene has CDR1 MNHNY and CDR2 SVGAGI (reference sequence). V was shortened by 2 bases and J by 7 bases, with 8 bases between the two germline ends. The CDR3 loop spans 12 amino acids. This chain's CDR3 is CASSYQKVTQYF. CDR3 in DNA: TGTGCCAGCAGTTACCAGAAAGTGACCCAGTACTTC.

The chain is built from TRBV6-1 and TRBJ2-2; 7 positions match TRBD2. The germline V gene has CDR1 MNHNS and CDR2 SASEGT. With 7 bases clipped from V and 4 bases from J, the junction kept 3 bases outside the gene matches. There are 13 residues in the CDR3. CDR3 DNA sequence: TGTGCCAGCACCCGGGAGGCCACCGGGGAGCTGTTTTTT. This sequence encodes CASTREATGELFF.

For the CDR3, the DNA is TGCAGCGTTGCCCTACAGCCCAATCAGCCCCAGCATTTT. It specifies CSVALQPNQPQHF. This chain connects TRBV29-1 to TRBJ1-5; D not certain. Germline CDR1 and CDR2: SQVTM and ANQGSEA. Trimming cost V 4 bases and J 3 bases, with 10 bases left between them. This CDR3 contains 13 residues.

The chain has TRBV27 and TRBJ1-5, with 8 positions matching TRBD1. Germline CDR1 reads MNHEY; CDR2 reads SMNVEV (reference sequence). The CDR3 sequence is 14 residues long. Trimming took 5 bases from V and 5 from J; bases not matched to a gene: 5. CDR3 in amino acids: CASSTDREYQPQHF. CDR3 sequence (DNA): TGTGCCAGCAGTACGGACAGGGAGTATCAGCCCCAGCATTTT.

This chain uses TRBV11-2 with TRBJ2-5, with D maybe TRBD2 (5 bases). V lost 1 base and J 5 bases, leaving 23 bases between the germline ends. Germline V CDR1 and CDR2: SGHAT, FQNNGV. This CDR3 has 18 amino acids. The CDR3 DNA reads TGTGCCAGCAGCTTAGGGTTTACTGACGGACCGACGGGGGAGACCCAGTACTTC. It is translated as CASSLGFTDGPTGETQYF. Variable domain in full (rest from reference TRBV11-2 and TRBJ2-5): EAGVAQSPRYKIIEKRQSVAFWCNPISGHATLYWYQQILGQGPKLLIQFQNNGVVDDSQLPKDRFSAERLKGVDSTLKIQPAKLEDSAVYLCASSLGFTDGPTGETQYFGPGTRLLVL.

The V and J genes are TRBV29-1 and TRBJ2-1; maybe TRBD1 (7 bases). The CDR3 has 14 amino acids. The V gene lost 7 bases and the J gene lost 1 base, with 14 bases spanning the gap. The germline CDR1 and CDR2 sequences are SQVTM and ANQGSEA. CDR3 sequence: CSGTKTGSYNEQFF. CDR3 in DNA: TGCAGCGGGACTAAGACAGGGTCCTACAATGAGCAGTTCTTC.

V gene TRBV15 combines with J gene TRBJ2-3, with 11 bases lining up with TRBD2. J was trimmed by 4 bases and V by 3 bases; bases with no gene match: 6. Germline V gene sequence: CDR1 LNHNV, CDR2 YYDKDF (reference sequence). CDR3 length equals 16 residues. CDR3 nucleotide sequence: TGTGCCACCAGCAGCCCGACTAGCGGGGTTGCAGATACGCAGTATTTT. It specifies CATSSPTSGVADTQYF.

J is TRBJ2-5 and V is TRBV28; D is unresolved. The CDR3 extends over 13 amino acids. CDR1 MDHEN and CDR2 SYDVKM come from the germline V gene. V was shortened by 5 bases and J by 0 bases, with 7 bases between the two germline ends. The CDR3 protein is CASSRHYQETQYF. CDR3 DNA sequence: TGTGCCAGCAGTCGACATTACCAAGAGACCCAGTACTTC.

The chain carries TRBV2 and TRBJ1-5; 10 positions agree with TRBD1. The CDR3 totals 18 residues. V dropped 6 bases and J dropped 1; count of bases not matched to a gene: 12. The germline gives CDR1 SNHLY, CDR2 FYNNEI. The CDR3 loop is CASSDRRTGGFSNQPQHF. In DNA form, the CDR3 reads TGTGCCAGCAGCGATCGACGGACAGGGGGATTCAGCAATCAGCCCCAGCATTTT.

The chain couples TRBV7-9 to TRBJ2-7; TRBD2 aligns across 8 bases. From germline, CDR1 is SEHNR and CDR2 FQNEAQ (reference sequence). V was pared by 2 bases and J by 0 bases, with 6 bases of the junction left unmatched. The CDR3 loop spans 16 amino acids. The DNA of the CDR3 is TGTGCCAGCAGCTTATCTACGGGAGGGCACTCCTACGAGCAGTACTTC. Its translation is CASSLSTGGHSYEQYF.

The J gene is TRBJ2-1, the V gene TRBV7-6, with TRBD2 identical over 12 bases. The CDR3 covers 17 residues. After removal of 0 bases from V and 9 bases from J, the junction contained 9 bases not matched to a gene. Germline V lookup: CDR1 SGHVS, CDR2 FNYEAQ. The CDR3 region is CASSLAGGTSGLGEQFF. In DNA, the CDR3 is TGTGCCAGCAGCTTAGCGGGAGGGACTAGCGGGCTTGGTGAGCAGTTCTTC.

V is TRBV6-4 and J is TRBJ1-2; possible D gene TRBD1, 6 bases. The CDR3 covers 12 residues. V was cut by 6 bases and J by 5 bases, with 10 bases left in between. Germline CDR1 reads MRHNA; CDR2 reads SNTAGT. Written as DNA, the CDR3 is TGTGCCAGCAGAACAGGGCCGTATGGCTACACCTTC. Translation gives CASRTGPYGYTF.